One and the same sample provided the 13 T cell receptor beta chains below, sequenced in a study of OX40 agonist ivuxolimab in advanced cancers. The protocol was immunoSEQ multiplex PCR, while the TCRdb copy is restricted to in-frame clones and leaves out a portion. This sample yields tens of thousands of clones, of which roughly nine tenths are seen a single time; over 0.75% belongs to the top ten. Source: CD4+ or CD8+ T cells sorted from blood, taken in a trial of the OX40 agonist ivuxolimab. The receptor set was obtained from an adult with an advanced solid tumor such as melanoma, head and neck, liver or kidney cancer.

The V and J genes are TRBV18 and TRBJ2-3; 8 positions match TRBD1. CDR1 is KGHSH, CDR2 LQKENI, per germline. This CDR3 has 14 residues. The V gene end was trimmed by 4 bases and the J gene end by 5 bases; junction bases not matched to a gene: 5. CDR3 residues: CASSRTGFEDTQYF. For the CDR3, the DNA is TGTGCCAGCTCACGGACAGGGTTTGAAGATACGCAGTATTTT.

This clone was detected only a few times. This chain links TRBV7-3 with TRBJ2-5; D is perhaps TRBD1 (5 bases). CDR1 is SGHTA and CDR2 is FQGTGA in the germline V gene. Trimming took 7 bases from V and 2 from J, leaving 11 bases between them. This CDR3 is built from 13 residues. The DNA for the CDR3 is TGTGCCAGCACCACAGGTGCTCAAGAGACCCAGTACTTC. It translates to CASTTGAQETQYF.

This clone was recorded a few times. The chain links TRBV7-3 to TRBJ2-2; D might be TRBD1 or TRBD2, each matching 5 bases. The V end lost 6 bases, the J end lost 0 bases, and 8 bases lay between the germline ends. Per germline, CDR1 SGHTA and CDR2 FQGTGA. This CDR3 region has 14 residues. The CDR3 nucleotides are TGTGCCAGCAGGGGGACGGCGAACACCGGGGAGCTGTTTTTT. This translates into CASRGTANTGELFF.

This clone was seen only once. The chain recombines TRBV2 with TRBJ2-6; D uncertain. The CDR3 length is 16 residues. CDR1 SNHLY and CDR2 FYNNEI come from the germline V gene. Trimming took off 4 bases at V and 0 bases at J, with 10 bases between the two ends. The CDR3 is CASSVGPYSGANVLTF. The CDR3 DNA sequence: TGTGCCAGCAGTGTTGGACCCTACTCTGGGGCCAACGTCCTGACTTTC.

The V and J genes are TRBV11-3 and TRBJ2-2, with D unresolved. CDR3 length: 13 residues. V shed 5 bases and J shed 1 base, with 5 bases lying between them. Germline CDR1 SGHNT, CDR2 YENEEA. As DNA, the CDR3 is TGTGCCAGCAGCCCTCGGAACACCGGGGAGCTGTTTTTT. Translation gives CASSPRNTGELFF.

This chain links TRBV5-1 with TRBJ1-2; a possible D gene is TRBD1 (6 bases). CDR3 length: 13 residues. Germline values: CDR1 SGHRS, CDR2 YFSETQ. Trimming took off 2 bases at V and 4 bases at J, with 9 bases between the two ends. CDR3 coding DNA: TGCGCCAGCAGCTTACAGGGTACCTATGGCTACACCTTC. Its translation is CASSLQGTYGYTF.

The chain carries TRBV6-1 and TRBJ2-6; tentative D call: TRBD1 (6 bases). The CDR3 length is 15 residues. Germline CDR1 and CDR2: MNHNS and SASEGT. Deletions cut 4 bases from V and 2 bases from J, with 9 bases between. The CDR3 nucleotides read TGTGCCAGCAGTGTCAGGGGTGCTGGGGCCAACGTCCTGACTTTC. It is translated as CASSVRGAGANVLTF.

This clone was recorded a few times. The gene calls are TRBV19 and TRBJ1-1; D ambiguous. The V end was cut by 3 bases, the J end by 0 bases, with 5 bases between. This CDR3 region has 13 residues. Looked up from germline, CDR1 is LNHDA and CDR2 is SQIVND (reference sequence). CDR3 sequence: CASSMQMNTEAFF. CDR3 nucleotides: TGTGCCAGTAGTATGCAAATGAACACTGAAGCTTTCTTT.

This clone was picked up a small number of times. This chain connects TRBV11-1 to TRBJ2-7, with TRBD1 as a possible D gene (6 bases). With 3 bases removed from V and 2 bases from J, the gap between germline ends came to 14 bases. This CDR3 is built from 15 residues. Germline CDR1 reads SGHAT; CDR2 reads FQDESV (reference sequence). The CDR3 DNA is TGTGCCAGCAGCTTCAGCAGGGGAACTACCTACGAGCAGTACTTC. This encodes CASSFSRGTTYEQYF.

The rearrangement uses TRBV5-1 and TRBJ1-1; maybe TRBD1 (5 bases). CDR1 and CDR2 from the germline V gene are SGHRS and YFSETQ. Trimming stripped 3 bases from V and 1 base from J, with 10 bases between. This CDR3 is built from 14 residues. The CDR3 loop is CASSWDTGNTEAFF. Here the CDR3 DNA reads TGCGCCAGCAGCTGGGATACAGGGAACACTGAAGCTTTCTTT.

The CDR3 region has the DNA TGTGCCAGTACCCGACAGGAATTAGTGGACACCGGGGAGCTGTTTTTT. Translated, it gives CASTRQELVDTGELFF. The chain employs TRBV19 and TRBJ2-2; D may be TRBD1 (6 bases). Germline values: CDR1 LNHDA, CDR2 SQIVND (reference sequence). The V gene lost 7 bases and the J gene lost 3 bases, with 18 bases spanning the gap. There are 16 residues in the CDR3.

This chain joins TRBV6-1 and TRBJ2-3; D not resolved. V lost 4 bases and J 3 bases, leaving 11 bases between the germline ends. This CDR3 comprises 14 residues. The germline V gene encodes CDR1 MNHNS and CDR2 SASEGT. The CDR3 DNA reads as TGTGCCAGCAGTGCCACCCATTCGACAGATACGCAGTATTTT. Translating gives CASSATHSTDTQYF.

V and J are TRBV6-5 and TRBJ1-2, with a tentative D call TRBD1 (5 bases). The CDR3 totals 14 residues. Germline loops: CDR1 MNHEY, CDR2 SVGAGI. V shed 5 bases and J shed 7 bases, with 17 bases lying between them. CDR3 sequence reads: CASSQTEASSGYTF. CDR3 nucleotides: TGTGCCAGCAGTCAGACAGAAGCTTCCTCTGGCTACACCTTC.